The rows below give T cell receptor beta chains drawn from one sample of a study of blood T cell repertoires in COVID-19. Sequencing used immunoSEQ multiplex PCR; TCRdb keeps in-frame clones, though not all of them. The sample carries about 160,000 clones, 80% to 90% recorded once. The sample taken for sequencing was peripheral blood. Source of these receptors: a man aged 35-49 years who had recovered from COVID-19. Both conserved end residues are part of each CDR3. Each record gives: D gene, J gene, clone size, V gene, CDR3 protein, CDR3 DNA. A D gene is named only where the DNA matches it firmly. For some rows the clone size is stated as once, few or many, or as a class when expanded; others skip it.

D gene: TRBD1; J gene: TRBJ2-5; clone size: -; V gene: TRBV6-2/TRBV6-3; CDR3 protein: CASSYSIRGLINDGETQYF; CDR3 DNA: TGTGCCAGCAGTTACTCGATCAGGGGGCTAATCAACGACGGTGAGACCCAGTACTTC
D gene: TRBD1; J gene: TRBJ1-2; clone size: few; V gene: TRBV7-2; CDR3 protein: CASSPSAGQGDGGYTF; CDR3 DNA: TGTGCCAGCAGCCCTAGCGCGGGACAGGGGGATGGCGGCTACACCTTC
D gene: -; J gene: TRBJ2-1; clone size: many; V gene: TRBV20-1; CDR3 protein: CSAAPGNEQFF; CDR3 DNA: TGCAGTGCAGCTCCCGGGAATGAGCAGTTCTTC
D gene: -; J gene: TRBJ2-2; clone size: -; V gene: TRBV6-1; CDR3 protein: CASSLRGLNTGELFF; CDR3 DNA: TGTGCCAGCAGCCTCAGGGGTCTTAACACCGGGGAGCTGTTTTTT
D gene: -; J gene: TRBJ2-7; clone size: -; V gene: TRBV7-2; CDR3 protein: CASSLGRESTYEQYF; CDR3 DNA: TGTGCCAGCAGCTTGGGACGGGAGAGTACCTACGAGCAGTACTTC
D gene: -; J gene: TRBJ1-5; clone size: -; V gene: TRBV5-5; CDR3 protein: CASSFWEYNQPQHF; CDR3 DNA: TGTGCCAGCAGCTTTTGGGAGTACAATCAGCCCCAGCATTTT
D gene: -; J gene: TRBJ2-3; clone size: -; V gene: TRBV7-2; CDR3 protein: CASSVQDTQYF; CDR3 DNA: TGTGCCAGCAGCGTTCAAGATACGCAGTATTTT
D gene: TRBD1; J gene: TRBJ2-1; clone size: once; V gene: TRBV19; CDR3 protein: CASSIAGQGAGGTNNEQFF; CDR3 DNA: TGTGCCAGTAGTATTGCTGGACAGGGGGCCGGTGGAACCAACAATGAGCAGTTCTTC
D gene: -; J gene: TRBJ1-1; clone size: few; V gene: TRBV4-3; CDR3 protein: CASSRGVGRTEAFF; CDR3 DNA: TGCGCCAGCAGCCGTGGAGTAGGGAGAACTGAAGCTTTCTTT
D gene: TRBD2; J gene: TRBJ2-3; clone size: -; V gene: TRBV7-3; CDR3 protein: CASGGGATDTQYF; CDR3 DNA: TGTGCCAGCGGCGGGGGGGCCACAGATACGCAGTATTTT
D gene: TRBD1; J gene: TRBJ1-4; clone size: -; V gene: TRBV4-1; CDR3 protein: CASSHSQGAGNEKLFF; CDR3 DNA: TGCGCCAGCAGCCATTCTCAGGGGGCTGGTAATGAAAAACTGTTTTTT
D gene: -; J gene: TRBJ1-6; clone size: few; V gene: TRBV10-3; CDR3 protein: CAIRDRTDNSPLHF; CDR3 DNA: TGTGCCATCAGAGACAGGACAGATAATTCACCCCTCCACTTT
D gene: -; J gene: TRBJ1-6; clone size: -; V gene: TRBV25-1; CDR3 protein: CASSIQESYNSPLHF; CDR3 DNA: TGTGCCAGCAGCATACAGGAGTCCTATAATTCACCCCTCCACTTT
D gene: TRBD1; J gene: TRBJ1-1; clone size: -; V gene: TRBV11-3; CDR3 protein: CASSYAGTGAEAFF; CDR3 DNA: TGTGCCAGCAGCTACGCCGGGACAGGGGCTGAAGCTTTCTTT
D gene: -; J gene: TRBJ1-3; clone size: -; V gene: TRBV15; CDR3 protein: CATGPYTGNTIYF; CDR3 DNA: TGTGCCACCGGGCCGTACACTGGAAACACCATATATTTT
D gene: -; J gene: TRBJ2-3; clone size: -; V gene: TRBV30; CDR3 protein: CAWEDYRTDTQYF; CDR3 DNA: TGTGCCTGGGAGGACTATCGCACAGATACGCAGTATTTT
D gene: TRBD1; J gene: TRBJ1-2; clone size: -; V gene: TRBV7-9; CDR3 protein: CASSSGQSNYGYTF; CDR3 DNA: TGTGCCAGCAGCTCGGGACAGAGTAACTATGGCTACACCTTC
D gene: -; J gene: TRBJ2-5; clone size: -; V gene: TRBV27; CDR3 protein: CASSLPGETQYF; CDR3 DNA: TGTGCCAGCAGTTTACCGGGGGAGACCCAGTACTTC
D gene: TRBD2; J gene: TRBJ2-7; clone size: -; V gene: TRBV7-2; CDR3 protein: CASSLSSGGPYEQYF; CDR3 DNA: TGTGCCAGCAGCTTGTCTAGCGGGGGACCCTACGAGCAGTACTTC
D gene: -; J gene: TRBJ1-1; clone size: -; V gene: TRBV30; CDR3 protein: CAWSRQGWDTEAFF; CDR3 DNA: TGTGCCTGGAGCCGGCAGGGGTGGGACACTGAAGCTTTCTTT
D gene: -; J gene: TRBJ2-1; clone size: -; V gene: TRBV7-3; CDR3 protein: CASSLDSSYNEQFF; CDR3 DNA: TGTGCCAGCAGCTTAGACAGCTCCTACAATGAGCAGTTCTTC
D gene: TRBD1; J gene: TRBJ1-2; clone size: -; V gene: TRBV7-2; CDR3 protein: CASTISGTVIHGYTF; CDR3 DNA: TGTGCCAGCACCATATCAGGGACAGTTATTCATGGCTACACCTTC
D gene: -; J gene: TRBJ1-6; clone size: -; V gene: TRBV7-2; CDR3 protein: CASSPNGQNNSPLHF; CDR3 DNA: TGTGCCAGCAGTCCTAATGGGCAGAATAATTCACCCCTCCACTTT
D gene: -; J gene: TRBJ2-1; clone size: -; V gene: TRBV29-1; CDR3 protein: CSVERLVNEQFF; CDR3 DNA: TGCAGCGTTGAACGGTTAGTAAATGAGCAGTTCTTC
D gene: -; J gene: TRBJ2-7; clone size: -; V gene: TRBV19; CDR3 protein: CASRGTGDTFYEQYF; CDR3 DNA: TGTGCCAGTAGGGGGACCGGGGACACATTCTACGAGCAGTACTTC
D gene: TRBD2; J gene: TRBJ2-5; clone size: -; V gene: TRBV28; CDR3 protein: CASSLTSGTGGTQYF; CDR3 DNA: TGTGCCAGCAGTTTAACTAGCGGGACCGGGGGGACCCAGTACTTC
D gene: TRBD1; J gene: TRBJ1-1; clone size: -; V gene: TRBV5-4; CDR3 protein: CASSRDRGHTEAFF; CDR3 DNA: TGTGCCAGCAGCCGAGACAGGGGACACACTGAAGCTTTCTTT
D gene: -; J gene: TRBJ2-2; clone size: once; V gene: TRBV5-6; CDR3 protein: CASSHLAMIGTGELFF; CDR3 DNA: TGTGCCAGCAGCCACCTAGCGATGATCGGCACCGGGGAGCTGTTTTTT
D gene: -; J gene: TRBJ2-5; clone size: -; V gene: TRBV4-2; CDR3 protein: CASSQDLRAQETQYF; CDR3 DNA: TGTGCCAGCAGCCAAGATCTCAGGGCTCAAGAGACCCAGTACTTC
D gene: TRBD1; J gene: TRBJ1-5; clone size: -; V gene: TRBV27; CDR3 protein: CASSGTANQPQHF; CDR3 DNA: TGTGCCAGCTCCGGGACAGCTAATCAGCCCCAGCATTTT
D gene: -; J gene: TRBJ2-1; clone size: -; V gene: TRBV6-6; CDR3 protein: CASSYSPGATHEQFF; CDR3 DNA: TGTGCCAGCAGTTACTCACCGGGAGCGACTCATGAGCAGTTCTTC
D gene: -; J gene: TRBJ2-7; clone size: -; V gene: TRBV7-9; CDR3 protein: CASSLGMYSYEQYF; CDR3 DNA: TGTGCCAGCAGCTTAGGAATGTACAGCTACGAGCAGTACTTC
D gene: TRBD2; J gene: TRBJ2-5; clone size: -; V gene: TRBV7-9; CDR3 protein: CASSLGGGASGETQYF; CDR3 DNA: TGTGCCAGCAGCTTAGGCGGGGGGGCCTCTGGGGAGACCCAGTACTTC
D gene: -; J gene: TRBJ1-6; clone size: -; V gene: TRBV28; CDR3 protein: CASSLVGGYNSPLHF; CDR3 DNA: TGTGCCAGCAGTTTGGTAGGAGGGTATAATTCACCCCTCCACTTT
D gene: -; J gene: TRBJ2-7; clone size: -; V gene: TRBV7-2; CDR3 protein: CASSHALGGYEQYF; CDR3 DNA: TGTGCCAGCAGTCACGCCCTAGGAGGGTACGAGCAGTACTTC
D gene: TRBD1; J gene: TRBJ2-7; clone size: -; V gene: TRBV2; CDR3 protein: CASSEETGGEQYF; CDR3 DNA: TGTGCCAGCAGTGAAGAAACAGGGGGCGAGCAGTACTTC
D gene: -; J gene: TRBJ2-1; clone size: -; V gene: TRBV9; CDR3 protein: CASSVARSASYNEQFF; CDR3 DNA: TGTGCCAGCAGCGTAGCTCGGAGCGCCTCCTACAATGAGCAGTTCTTC
D gene: -; J gene: TRBJ1-5; clone size: few; V gene: TRBV7-2; CDR3 protein: CASSNRKPQHF; CDR3 DNA: TGTGCCAGCAGCAACAGGAAACCCCAGCATTTT
D gene: TRBD1; J gene: TRBJ1-4; clone size: -; V gene: TRBV30; CDR3 protein: CAWSVTGGGSILFF; CDR3 DNA: TGTGCCTGGAGTGTGACAGGGGGCGGATCTATACTGTTTTTT
D gene: -; J gene: TRBJ2-2; clone size: -; V gene: TRBV6-2/TRBV6-3; CDR3 protein: CASSLGLANTGELFF; CDR3 DNA: TGTGCCAGCAGCCTGGGACTCGCGAACACCGGGGAGCTGTTTTTT
D gene: -; J gene: TRBJ2-5; clone size: -; V gene: TRBV4-3; CDR3 protein: CASSLGLSPRQTQYF; CDR3 DNA: TGCGCCAGCAGCCTTGGCCTCTCTCCGAGGCAGACCCAGTACTTC
D gene: -; J gene: TRBJ2-5; clone size: -; V gene: TRBV9; CDR3 protein: CASSVGGTQETQYF; CDR3 DNA: TGTGCCAGCAGCGTAGGGGGGACTCAAGAGACCCAGTACTTC
D gene: -; J gene: TRBJ2-5; clone size: -; V gene: TRBV6-1; CDR3 protein: CASSDHLTDSETQYF; CDR3 DNA: TGTGCCAGCAGTGATCACTTGACAGATTCCGAGACCCAGTACTTC
D gene: -; J gene: TRBJ2-2; clone size: -; V gene: TRBV9; CDR3 protein: CASGDRFDGELFF; CDR3 DNA: TGTGCCAGCGGTGACAGGTTCGACGGGGAGCTGTTTTTT
D gene: TRBD1; J gene: TRBJ2-7; clone size: -; V gene: TRBV5-1; CDR3 protein: CASSPGQATYEQYF; CDR3 DNA: TGCGCCAGCAGCCCGGGACAGGCGACCTACGAGCAGTACTTC
D gene: -; J gene: TRBJ2-3; clone size: -; V gene: TRBV27; CDR3 protein: CASRITLSTDTQYF; CDR3 DNA: TGTGCCAGCAGGATAACTTTGAGCACAGATACGCAGTATTTT
D gene: -; J gene: TRBJ2-2; clone size: few; V gene: TRBV7-9; CDR3 protein: CASSSPGKNTGELFF; CDR3 DNA: TGTGCCAGCAGCTCCCCGGGGAAGAACACCGGGGAGCTGTTTTTT
D gene: TRBD2; J gene: TRBJ2-1; clone size: -; V gene: TRBV5-6; CDR3 protein: CASSSPGTSGRNEQFF; CDR3 DNA: TGTGCCAGCAGCTCGCCCGGGACTAGTGGTCGGAATGAGCAGTTCTTC
D gene: TRBD1; J gene: TRBJ1-2; clone size: -; V gene: TRBV5-4; CDR3 protein: CASSFGQGNYGYTF; CDR3 DNA: TGTGCCAGCAGTTTCGGACAGGGCAACTATGGCTACACCTTC
D gene: TRBD1; J gene: TRBJ1-5; clone size: -; V gene: TRBV4-1; CDR3 protein: CASSQLVDRAVDQPQHF; CDR3 DNA: TGCGCCAGCAGCCAATTGGTGGACAGGGCTGTGGATCAGCCCCAGCATTTT
D gene: -; J gene: TRBJ2-4; clone size: -; V gene: TRBV6-2/TRBV6-3; CDR3 protein: CASSYSGDGGHIQYF; CDR3 DNA: TGTGCCAGCAGTTACTCCGGGGACGGGGGGCACATTCAGTACTTC
D gene: -; J gene: TRBJ2-1; clone size: once; V gene: TRBV7-9; CDR3 protein: CASSSEAYNEQFF; CDR3 DNA: TGTGCCAGCAGCTCTGAGGCCTACAATGAGCAGTTCTTC
D gene: TRBD1; J gene: TRBJ2-3; clone size: -; V gene: TRBV5-4; CDR3 protein: CASSSGQNTDTQYF; CDR3 DNA: TGTGCCAGCAGTTCGGGACAGAACACAGATACGCAGTATTTT
D gene: TRBD1; J gene: TRBJ1-2; clone size: -; V gene: TRBV7-9; CDR3 protein: CASSPGTGGTFRNYGYTF; CDR3 DNA: TGTGCCAGCAGCCCGGGGACAGGGGGGACTTTCCGTAACTATGGCTACACCTTC
D gene: TRBD1; J gene: TRBJ2-7; clone size: once; V gene: TRBV4-2; CDR3 protein: CASSLRGTEGFLF; CDR3 DNA: TGTGCCAGCAGCCTCAGGGGGACAGAGGGTTTTTTGTTC
D gene: TRBD1; J gene: TRBJ2-5; clone size: -; V gene: TRBV3-1/TRBV3-2; CDR3 protein: CASSHAGTGIKTQYF; CDR3 DNA: TGTGCCAGCAGCCACGCCGGGACAGGGATAAAGACCCAGTACTTC
D gene: TRBD2; J gene: TRBJ2-1; clone size: -; V gene: TRBV7-8; CDR3 protein: CASSLGGDYNEQFF; CDR3 DNA: TGTGCCAGCAGCCTCGGGGGGGATTACAATGAGCAGTTCTTC